Following are 17 T cell receptor beta chains from one sample sequenced in a study of cytomegalovirus exposure and HLA in healthy donors. Use of 60 Vbeta and 13 Jbeta primers characterized the PCR. Clones were read by immunoSEQ multiplex PCR, and TCRdb kept only the in-frame ones, dropping some. This table has approximately 130,000 clones, 75% to 85% appearing once. The sequencing input was PBMCs. These receptors came from a woman in her forties or fifties in good health and CMV-seropositive.

The chain combines TRBV27 with TRBJ2-3; D is unresolved. Germline CDR1 reads MNHEY; CDR2 reads SMNVEV (reference sequence). The CDR3 spans 14 residues. V was shortened by 1 base and J by 3 bases, with 8 bases between the two germline ends. CDR3 DNA sequence: TGTGCCAGCAGTTTATTTATCCCGACAGATACGCAGTATTTT. Amino acid sequence: CASSLFIPTDTQYF.

The chain uses TRBV16 and TRBJ1-5; D call uncertain. V dropped 4 bases and J dropped 9 bases, with 10 bases sitting between them. This CDR3 has 12 residues. The germline CDR1 and CDR2 sequences are KGHSY and FQNENV. CDR3 residues: CASSRGEAPQHF. DNA for the CDR3: TGTGCCAGCAGCCGCGGGGAAGCGCCCCAGCATTTT. Full variable domain (rest looked up from reference TRBV16 and TRBJ1-5): GEEVAQTPKHLVRGEGQKAKLYCAPIKGHSYVFWYQQVLKNEFKFLISFQNENVFDETGMPKERFSAKCLPNSPCSLEIQATKLEDSAVYFCASSRGEAPQHFGDGTRLSIL.

This clone showed up just once. This chain links TRBV7-9 with TRBJ1-6; no clear D gene. The germline V gene has CDR1 SEHNR and CDR2 FQNEAQ (reference sequence). CDR3 length: 14 residues. Trimming stripped 7 bases from V and 6 bases from J, with 13 bases between. The CDR3 loop is CASTPVAGNSPLHF. The DNA of the CDR3 is TGTGCCAGCACCCCGGTTGCGGGTAATTCACCCCTCCACTTT.

The V and J genes are TRBV30 and TRBJ2-1, with 8 bases fitting TRBD2. This CDR3 is built from 13 residues. Losses at the gene ends were 2 bases for V and 9 bases for J; bases not matched to a gene: 6. Germline CDR1 is GTSNPN and CDR2 is SVGIG (reference sequence). CDR3 protein: CAWSPGAGVEQFF. DNA for the CDR3: TGTGCCTGGAGTCCAGGAGCGGGAGTTGAGCAGTTCTTC.

On this clone itself: The sample carries other DNA sequences with the same CDR3. This chain uses TRBV5-1 with TRBJ1-1; 8 nucleotides line up with TRBD1. The germline CDR1 and CDR2 sequences are SGHRS and YFSETQ. The CDR3 totals 12 residues. V trimming: 2 bases; J trimming: 8 bases; junction bases outside the gene matches: 2. This chain's CDR3 is CASSLGQGEAFF. DNA of the CDR3: TGCGCCAGCAGCTTAGGACAGGGCGAAGCTTTCTTT. The full variable domain, in which reference TRBV5-1 and TRBJ1-1 provide the parts outside the CDR3, is KAGVTQTPRYLIKTRGQQVTLSCSPISGHRSVSWYQQTPGQGLQFLFEYFSETQRNKGNFPGRFSGRQFSNSRSEMNVSTLELGDSALYLCASSLGQGEAFFGQGTRLTVV.

The chain links TRBV6-1 to TRBJ2-7; 11 bases fit TRBD2. CDR3 length equals 14 residues. After removal of 6 bases from V and 3 bases from J, the junction contained 4 bases not matched to a gene. CDR1 is MNHNS, CDR2 SASEGT, per germline. The CDR3 is CASRLTSGIYEQYF. The CDR3 DNA reads TGTGCCAGCAGGCTGACTAGCGGGATCTACGAGCAGTACTTC.

The chain has TRBV7-9 and TRBJ2-7; 10 bases are shared with TRBD2. Trimming at V came to 2 bases and at J to 4 bases, leaving 5 bases not matched to a gene. There are 15 residues in the CDR3. The germline gives CDR1 SEHNR, CDR2 FQNEAQ (reference sequence). The CDR3 loop reads CASSLFLAGAYEQYF. The DNA of the CDR3 is TGTGCCAGCAGCTTATTTCTAGCGGGGGCGTACGAGCAGTACTTC.

This clone was seen just once. J is TRBJ2-5 and V is TRBV7-9; 16 positions match TRBD2. Losses at the gene ends were 4 bases for V and 4 bases for J; bases not matched to a gene: 12. The CDR3 contains 19 residues. The germline gives CDR1 SEHNR, CDR2 FQNEAQ (reference sequence). Here the CDR3 DNA reads TGTGCCAGCAGCTCATACCCGGGACTAGCGGGAGGGCCGGGAGAGACCCAGTACTTC. Translated, it gives CASSSYPGLAGGPGETQYF.

Only a few counts were recorded for this clone. The rearrangement uses TRBV5-1 and TRBJ1-4; D gene unclear. The CDR3 runs 15 residues. The ends were cut back, 4 bases at V and 0 bases at J, with 10 bases in the middle. Looked up from germline, CDR1 is SGHRS and CDR2 is YFSETQ. The DNA for the CDR3 is TGCGCCAGCAGCGGGGAGGGTGCAACTAATGAAAAACTGTTTTTT. Encoded protein: CASSGEGATNEKLFF.

The rearrangement joins TRBV5-1 to TRBJ2-5; 12 positions agree with TRBD2. The trim removed 2 bases at V and 2 bases at J, leaving 4 bases unmatched. Germline CDR1 SGHRS, CDR2 YFSETQ. The CDR3 loop spans 16 amino acids. The CDR3 sequence: CASSFRLAGAQETQYF. The CDR3 nucleotides are TGCGCCAGCAGCTTCCGACTAGCGGGAGCGCAAGAGACCCAGTACTTC. The full variable domain, its missing parts supplied by reference TRBV5-1 and TRBJ2-5, is KAGVTQTPRYLIKTRGQQVTLSCSPISGHRSVSWYQQTPGQGLQFLFEYFSETQRNKGNFPGRFSGRQFSNSRSEMNVSTLELGDSALYLCASSFRLAGAQETQYFGPGTRLLVL.

This clone has only a few counts. The V gene is TRBV7-2, the J gene TRBJ2-1; TRBD1 matches 9 bases. Germline V gives CDR1 SGHTA, CDR2 FQGNSA. V was pared by 4 bases and J by 6 bases, with 4 bases of the junction left unmatched. There are 14 residues in the CDR3. CDR3 protein: CASSYRQGVNEQFF. In DNA form, the CDR3 reads TGTGCCAGCAGCTACCGACAGGGGGTCAATGAGCAGTTCTTC. The entire variable domain, with the rest obtained from reference TRBV7-2 and TRBJ2-1, is as follows: GAGVSQSPSNKVTEKGKDVELRCDPISGHTALYWYRQSLGQGLEFLIYFQGNSAPDKSGLPSDRFSAERTGGSVSTLTIQRTQQEDSAVYLCASSYRQGVNEQFFGPGTRLTVL.

The genes are TRBV13 and TRBJ1-3; D not resolved. V lost 4 bases and J lost 0, with 13 bases in between. Germline V gene sequence: CDR1 PRHDT, CDR2 FYEKMQ (reference sequence). The CDR3 spans 16 residues. This CDR3 reads CASSSVLRNSGNTIYF. The CDR3 nucleotides are TGTGCCAGCAGCTCCGTTCTCAGAAACTCTGGAAACACCATATATTTT.

The rearrangement joins TRBV18 to TRBJ2-7; D might be TRBD2 (5 bases). Trimming pared 3 bases from V and 6 bases from J, leaving 12 bases between. The CDR3 is made up of 13 amino acids. Germline V gene lookup returns CDR1 KGHSH and CDR2 LQKENI. DNA for the CDR3: TGTGCCAGCTCACCGGGAGAACCCGGCGAGCAGTACTTC. Amino acids: CASSPGEPGEQYF.

This rearrangement joins TRBV5-6 to TRBJ2-5, with a possible D match to TRBD1 (5 bases). The germline CDR1 and CDR2 sequences are SGHDT and YYEEEE. CDR3 length: 15 amino acids. The V end lost 4 bases, the J end lost 5 bases, and 18 bases lay between the germline ends. This chain's CDR3 is CASSLMGTKGETQYF. The CDR3 DNA reads as TGTGCCAGCAGCCTAATGGGTACGAAGGGGGAGACCCAGTACTTC.

V gene TRBV29-1 combines with J gene TRBJ2-3; D is possibly TRBD2 (6 bases). In germline, CDR1 is SQVTM, CDR2 ANQGSEA. Trimming removed 8 bases from V and 0 bases from J, with 15 bases in between. The CDR3 runs to 14 residues. CDR3 coding DNA: TGCAGCCACTTCCGGGGGACTAGCACAGATACGCAGTATTTT. Residues: CSHFRGTSTDTQYF.

This clone appeared once. The V call is TRBV4-2, the J call TRBJ2-3; D unclear. Trimming removed 1 base from V and 2 bases from J, with 13 bases in between. Looked up from germline, CDR1 is LGHNA and CDR2 is YNFKEQ. This CDR3 has 16 residues. CDR3 in amino acids: CASSQGASIITDTQYF. CDR3 DNA: TGTGCCAGCAGCCAAGGGGCCAGTATTATCACAGATACGCAGTATTTT.

The CDR3 is CASSPGTSGSRRETQYF. In DNA form, the CDR3 reads TGTGCCAGCTCACCCGGGACTAGCGGGAGCAGGAGAGAGACCCAGTACTTC. The rearrangement links TRBV18 to TRBJ2-5; 14 bases map to TRBD2. V shed 3 bases, J shed 4 bases, and the junction held 7 bases outside the gene matches. Germline V gene data show CDR1 as KGHSH and CDR2 as LQKENI. CDR3 length: 17 amino acids.